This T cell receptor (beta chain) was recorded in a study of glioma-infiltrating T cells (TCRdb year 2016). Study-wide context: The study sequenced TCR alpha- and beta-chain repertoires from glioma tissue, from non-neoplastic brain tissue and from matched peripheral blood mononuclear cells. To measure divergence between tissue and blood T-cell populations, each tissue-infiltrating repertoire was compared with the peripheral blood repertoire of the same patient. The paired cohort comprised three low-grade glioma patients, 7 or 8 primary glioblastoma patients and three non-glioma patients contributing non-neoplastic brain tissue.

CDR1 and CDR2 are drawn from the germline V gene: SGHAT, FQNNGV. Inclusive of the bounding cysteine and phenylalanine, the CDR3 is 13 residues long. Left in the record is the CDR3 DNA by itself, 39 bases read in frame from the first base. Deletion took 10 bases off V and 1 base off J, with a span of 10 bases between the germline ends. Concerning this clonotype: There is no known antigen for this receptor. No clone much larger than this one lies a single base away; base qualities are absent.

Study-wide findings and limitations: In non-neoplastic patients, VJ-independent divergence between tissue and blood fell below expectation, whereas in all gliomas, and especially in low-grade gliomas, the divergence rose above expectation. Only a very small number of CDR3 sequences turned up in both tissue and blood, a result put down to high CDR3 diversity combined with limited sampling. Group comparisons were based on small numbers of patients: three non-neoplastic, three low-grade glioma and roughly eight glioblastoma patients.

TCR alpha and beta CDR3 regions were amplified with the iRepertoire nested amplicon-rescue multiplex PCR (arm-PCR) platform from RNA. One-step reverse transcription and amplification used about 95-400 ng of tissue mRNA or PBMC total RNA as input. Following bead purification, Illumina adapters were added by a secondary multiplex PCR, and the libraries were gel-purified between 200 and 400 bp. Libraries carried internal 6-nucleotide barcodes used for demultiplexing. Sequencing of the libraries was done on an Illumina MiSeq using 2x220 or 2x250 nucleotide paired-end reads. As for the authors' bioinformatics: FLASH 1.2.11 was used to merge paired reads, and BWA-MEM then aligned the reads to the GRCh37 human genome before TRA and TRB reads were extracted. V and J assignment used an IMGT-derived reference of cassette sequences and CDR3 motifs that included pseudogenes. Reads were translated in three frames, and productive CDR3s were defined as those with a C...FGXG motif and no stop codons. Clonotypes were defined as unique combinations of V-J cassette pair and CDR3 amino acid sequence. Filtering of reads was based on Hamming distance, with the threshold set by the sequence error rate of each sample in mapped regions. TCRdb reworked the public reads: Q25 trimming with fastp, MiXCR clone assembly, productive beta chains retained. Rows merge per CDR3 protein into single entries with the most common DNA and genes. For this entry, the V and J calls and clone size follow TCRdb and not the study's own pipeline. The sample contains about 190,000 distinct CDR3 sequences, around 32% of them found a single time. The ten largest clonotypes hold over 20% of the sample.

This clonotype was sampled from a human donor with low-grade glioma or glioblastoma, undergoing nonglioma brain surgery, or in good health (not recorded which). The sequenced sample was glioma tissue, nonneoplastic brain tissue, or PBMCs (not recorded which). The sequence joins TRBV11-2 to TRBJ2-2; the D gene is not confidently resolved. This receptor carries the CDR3 CATPPGNTGELFF. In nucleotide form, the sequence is TGTGCCACCCCTCCGGGGAACACCGGGGAGCTGTTTTTT.